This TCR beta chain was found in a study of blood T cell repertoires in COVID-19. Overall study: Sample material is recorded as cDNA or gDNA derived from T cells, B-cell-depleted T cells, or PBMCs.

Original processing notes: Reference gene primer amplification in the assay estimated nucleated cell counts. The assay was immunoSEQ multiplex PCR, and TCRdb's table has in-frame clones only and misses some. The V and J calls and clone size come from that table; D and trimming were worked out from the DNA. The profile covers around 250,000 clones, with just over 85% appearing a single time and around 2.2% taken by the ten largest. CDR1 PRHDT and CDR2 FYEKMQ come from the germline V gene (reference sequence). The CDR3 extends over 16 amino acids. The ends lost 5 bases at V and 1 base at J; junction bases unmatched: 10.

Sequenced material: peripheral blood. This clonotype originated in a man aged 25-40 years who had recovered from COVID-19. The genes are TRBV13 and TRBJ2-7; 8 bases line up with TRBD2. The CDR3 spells CASSLSSGPRSYEQYF. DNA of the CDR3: TGTGCCAGCAGCCTGTCTAGCGGGCCCCGATCCTACGAGCAGTACTTC. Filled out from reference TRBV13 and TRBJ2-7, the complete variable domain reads AAGVIQSPRHLIKEKRETATLKCYPIPRHDTVYWYQQGPGQDPQFLISFYEKMQSDKGSIPDRFSAQQFSDYHSELNMSSLELGDSALYFCASSLSSGPRSYEQYFGPGTRLTVT.